This T cell receptor (beta chain) was recorded in a study of blood T cell repertoires in COVID-19. This table comes from immunoSEQ multiplex PCR, and its TCRdb copy is limited to in-frame clones, with some not included. This repertoire shows 250,000 to 300,000 clones, 88% found once; its top ten account for around 1%. The CDR3 length is 14 residues. Per germline, CDR1 MNHEY and CDR2 SVGEGT. Trimming shortened V by 0 bases and J by 5 bases, and 10 bases separated the two germline ends. All enrollees were about 18 to 89 years old and from about 24 US areas. The sequencing input was PBMCs or T cells enriched from blood (not recorded which). The clonotype originates from a woman in her twenties or thirties who had recovered from COVID-19. The chain is built from TRBV6-2 or TRBV6-3 and TRBJ2-5, with D possibly matching TRBD2 (6 bases). This CDR3 reads CASSYSSGRETQYF. CDR3 nucleotides: TGTGCCAGCAGTTACTCTTCGGGGAGGGAGACCCAGTACTTC.